A single sample is the source of the 9 T cell receptor beta chains below, sequenced in a study of CD8+ T cells in alopecia areata. Cells from pooled cutaneous lymph nodes were sorted by CD4, CD8alpha, NKG2D, NKG2ACE and other markers. The sequencing template was cDNA reverse transcribed from extracted RNA. The data were produced by immunoSEQ multiplex PCR, yet TCRdb's version contains in-frame clones alone and is incomplete. The sample was found to contain approximately 280,000 clones, and every one recurs. The sample was CD4+ T cells sorted from a lymph node. The receptors here all came from a C3H/HeJ mouse with alopecia areata. The mice in this strain carry MHC haplotype H2-k.

A note on this clone: Germline and genes here are mouse. The CDR3 end is not reached by the read, which stops 4 residues before it; the germline J gene fills it in. J is TRBJ2-7 and V is TRBV17; 11 nucleotides agree with TRBD2. The CDR3 has 14 residues. V was clipped by 7 bases and J by 3 bases; unmatched bases: 5. Germline-derived CDR1 and CDR2 are MNHDT and YYDKIL. The CDR3 sequence: CASTTGLGDYEQYF. The part of the CDR3 DNA that was read is TGTGCTAGCACCACGGGACTGGGGGACTAT.

As concerns this clone: Each gene name is a mouse one. The read is 4 residues too short to cover the CDR3 end, so that end is filled in from the germline J gene. In the same sample, other DNA sequences code for this CDR3. This chain uses TRBV31 with TRBJ2-7; 10 bases are a match to TRBD2. Germline V gene lookup returns CDR1 GKSSPN and CDR2 SITVG. This CDR3 contains 14 residues. CDR3 sequence: CAWSLGTGVYEQYF. The sequenced CDR3 bases are TGTGCCTGGAGTCTAGGGACTGGGGTATAT.

This clone came up a few times. These gene names are mouse names. The read terminates 4 residues before the CDR3 end, so the remaining end is supplied by the germline J gene. The chain links TRBV19 to TRBJ2-1, with D perhaps matching TRBD2 (7 bases). This CDR3 has 14 residues. Germline V CDR1 and CDR2: FNHDT, SITEND (reference sequence). CDR3 DNA (partial): TGTGCCAGCAGTCGCGGGTGGGGGGCCGCT. This translates into CASSRGWGAA. The whole CDR3 sequence reads CASSRGWGAAEQFF.

Regarding this clone: Mouse names are used for the genes. The read finishes 4 residues shy of the CDR3 end, and the germline J gene is used to complete it. Within the sample, other DNA sequences also encode this same CDR3. The gene calls are TRBV13-3 and TRBJ1-2; 7 bases fit TRBD1. Germline CDR1 and CDR2: NNHDY and SYVADS. Unmatched junction bases numbered 1, after V lost 1 base and J lost 4 bases. The CDR3 runs 13 residues. The covered CDR3 bases are TGTGCCAGCAGTGATAGGGGGCCCTCC. The encoded protein is CASSDRGPS. The CDR3, in full, reads CASSDRGPSDYTF.

This clone was detected a few times. Gene names denote mouse genes. The read falls 3 residues short of the CDR3 end, and the missing part is taken from the germline J gene. The chain joins TRBV31 to TRBJ1-6, with 8 bases lining up with TRBD1. Being an ORF, TRBJ1-6 has a function that is uncertain. Per germline, CDR1 GKSSPN and CDR2 SITVG. Trimming removed 0 bases from V and 7 bases from J; junction bases left unmatched: 2. This CDR3 is built from 14 residues. This CDR3 is CAWSLYRGNSPLYF. The sequenced CDR3 bases are TGTGCCTGGAGTCTATACAGGGGGAATTCGCCC.

As regards this clone: Gene names are mouse gene names. Coverage ceases 4 residues before the CDR3 finishes, and the germline J gene fills in the end. Other DNA sequences in the same sample also yield this CDR3. V usage is TRBV13-3 and J usage is TRBJ2-2; no firm D call. Germline-derived CDR1 and CDR2 are NNHDY and SYVADS. This CDR3 spans 15 amino acids. Trimming shortened V by 2 bases and J by 0 bases, and 8 bases separated the two germline ends. The CDR3 region is CASSERQANTGQLYF. The CDR3 DNA, read in part, is TGTGCCAGCAGTGAGCGGCAGGCAAACACCGGG.

This clone turned up a few times. The gene names given are mouse names. The read halts 4 residues ahead of the CDR3 end, with the missing end drawn from the germline J gene. This chain uses TRBV31 with TRBJ2-2; 8 positions match TRBD2. The CDR3 runs to 16 residues. With 1 base clipped from V and 1 base from J, the junction kept 5 bases outside the gene matches. CDR1 is GKSSPN, CDR2 SITVG, per germline. The sequenced CDR3 bases are TGTGCCTGGAGTCCACGACTGGGGTTAAACACCGGG. Protein product: CAWSPRLGLNTG. The CDR3 in its entirety is CAWSPRLGLNTGQLYF.

Comments on this clone: Here the gene names and germline are mouse. The DNA ends 3 residues before the CDR3 does, and the rest of the CDR3 is filled in from the germline J gene. The chain employs TRBV19 and TRBJ1-6; the D gene is possibly TRBD1 (5 bases). TRBJ1-6 is recorded as an ORF, its role being uncertain. Deletions cut 5 bases from V and 0 bases from J, with 12 bases between. The germline CDR1 and CDR2 sequences are FNHDT and SITEND (reference sequence). The CDR3 has 16 amino acids. The CDR3 sequence is CASRASQGSYNSPLYF. Incomplete CDR3 DNA: TGTGCCAGCAGGGCCTCTCAGGGTTCCTATAATTCGCCC.

Comment on this clone: Mouse names are used for the genes. The read ends 4 residues before the CDR3 terminus; that terminus is restored from the germline J gene. This rearrangement joins TRBV13-1 to TRBJ2-7; 12 bases map to TRBD2. This CDR3 comprises 18 residues. The germline CDR1 and CDR2 sequences are NSHNY and SYGAGN. J lost 0 bases, V lost 0 bases, and 7 bases had no gene match. The CDR3 is CASSDGTGGDLSSYEQYF. The part of the CDR3 DNA that was read is TGTGCCAGCAGTGATGGGACTGGGGGGGACCTAAGCTCCTAT.